These 22 T cell receptor beta chains came from one sample sequenced in a study of T cells in women clearing cervical HPV infection. Produced via immunoSEQ multiplex PCR; TCRdb's table is partial and in-frame only. This sample's table reports about 14,000 clones. The sequenced material came from blood buffy coat. All receptors derive from a woman aged 18 to 75 with a cervical HPV16 infection that either progressed to CIN3+ or cleared (not recorded which).

As for this clone: The observed sequence ends 3 residues before the CDR3 terminus, with the missing tail filled in from the germline J gene. V and J are TRBV5-5 and TRBJ2-2; no clear D. Germline-derived CDR1 and CDR2 are SGHKS and YYEKEE (reference sequence). V was shortened by 5 bases and J by 0 bases, with 8 bases between the two germline ends. CDR3 length equals 14 residues. CDR3 bases read: TGTGCCAGCAGAAGCCGTCCGAACACCGGGGAG. Translating it yields CASRSRPNTGE. The full CDR3 reads CASRSRPNTGELFF.

Comment on this clone: The CDR3 end lies 3 residues beyond the end of the read and is filled in from the germline J gene. The chain uses TRBV7-9 and TRBJ2-1, with TRBD2 matching over 14 bases. Per germline, CDR1 SEHNR and CDR2 FQNEAQ (reference sequence). V lost 5 bases, J lost 6 bases, and 3 bases stayed unmatched. The CDR3 has 15 residues. The CDR3 loop reads CASSPTSGGANEQFF. Incomplete CDR3 DNA: TGTGCCAGCAGCCCGACTAGCGGGGGGGCCAATGAG.

About this clone: The CDR3 extends 3 residues past the end of the read, so its final part is completed from the germline J gene. V and J are TRBV7-9 and TRBJ1-2, with 8 positions matching TRBD1. Germline loops: CDR1 SEHNR, CDR2 FQNEAQ (reference sequence). CDR3 size: 15 residues. The part of the CDR3 DNA that was read is TGTGCCAGCAGCTCGGGACAGGCGATTGCAGATACC. Translated, it gives CASSSGQAIADT. The whole CDR3 is CASSSGQAIADTYTF.

Remarks on this clone: The CDR3 end falls 3 residues outside the read, so it is completed with the germline J gene. The V gene is TRBV20-1, the J gene TRBJ2-7; D ambiguous. The CDR3 is made up of 14 amino acids. Looked up from germline, CDR1 is DFQATT and CDR2 is SNEGSKA (reference sequence). The germline V and J ends were trimmed by 1 base and 2 bases, with 12 bases remaining between them. CDR3 region: CSARVASSTYEQYF. The sequenced CDR3 bases are TGCAGTGCTAGAGTCGCGTCCTCCACCTACGAG.

Comment on this clone: The read falls 3 residues short of the CDR3 end, and the missing part is taken from the germline J gene. The chain links TRBV13 to TRBJ2-7, with D possibly being TRBD1 (6 bases). Germline V CDR1 and CDR2: PRHDT, FYEKMQ (reference sequence). V gave up 1 base and J gave up 0 bases, with 10 bases separating them. The CDR3 is 15 residues long. Partial CDR3 DNA: TGTGCCAGCAGCTTAGAGACAGGCCGCTCCTACGAG. Its protein product is CASSLETGRSYE. The complete CDR3 sequence is CASSLETGRSYEQYF.

Comment on this clone: A read error may produce the germline difference seen at one junction end. The CDR3 end lies 3 residues beyond the end of the read and is filled in from the germline J gene. The chain employs TRBV29-1 and TRBJ2-5; D is undetermined. The CDR3 is 12 amino acids. Germline CDR1 reads SQVTM; CDR2 reads ANQGSEA. The sequenced part of the CDR3 DNA is TGCAGCTTTGACAAAATCCAAGAGACC. Protein product: CSFDKIQET. The full CDR3 sequence reads CSFDKIQETQYF.

In the case of this clone: From the germline J gene comes the end of the CDR3, since the read stops 3 residues before it. J is TRBJ2-1 and V is TRBV11-3, with a tentative D call TRBD1 (6 bases). V was trimmed by 4 bases and J by 3 bases, leaving 13 bases between them. This CDR3 spans 15 amino acids. The germline V gene encodes CDR1 SGHNT and CDR2 YENEEA. The CDR3 bases that were read are TGTGCCAGCAGCTCGCATTCAGGGGTCTACAATGAG. Translating gives CASSSHSGVYNE. The full CDR3 reads CASSSHSGVYNEQFF.

CDR3: CASSLESQGARGYTF. Partial CDR3 DNA: TGTGCCAGCAGCTTAGAATCGCAGGGGGCGCGAGGC. V usage is TRBV7-8 and J usage is TRBJ1-2; 8 nucleotides agree with TRBD1. The read halts 3 residues ahead of the CDR3 end, with the missing end drawn from the germline J gene. Germline V gene data show CDR1 as SGHVS and CDR2 as FQNEAQ. The CDR3 is 15 residues long.

As to this clone: From the germline J gene comes the end of the CDR3, since the read stops 3 residues before it. This chain uses TRBV29-1 with TRBJ2-3; 9 bases align to TRBD1. The junction had 6 bases not matched to a gene; V was cut back by 2 bases and J by 6 bases. This CDR3 has 14 amino acids. Germline assignment: CDR1 SQVTM and CDR2 ANQGSEA. The CDR3 region is CSVELGQGWDTQYF. The sequenced part of the CDR3 DNA is TGCAGCGTTGAACTGGGACAGGGATGGGATACG.

Notes on this clone: Read data end 3 residues before the CDR3 end; the end is taken from the germline J gene. The J gene is TRBJ2-7, the V gene TRBV10-3; no clear D gene. CDR1 and CDR2 from the germline V gene are ENHRY and SYGVKD. This CDR3 region has 11 residues. Trimming took 6 bases from V and 3 from J, leaving 6 bases between them. The sequenced part of the CDR3 DNA is TGTGCCATCAGGACAAACTACGAG. Its protein product is CAIRTNYE. The CDR3, in full, reads CAIRTNYEQYF.

Notes on this clone: The CDR3 extends 3 residues past the end of the read, so its final part is completed from the germline J gene. The rearrangement uses TRBV2 and TRBJ2-2, with D tentatively TRBD1 (5 bases). The CDR3 contains 14 residues. The V gene lost 8 bases and the J gene lost 4 bases, with 14 bases spanning the gap. The germline CDR1 and CDR2 sequences are SNHLY and FYNNEI. CDR3 DNA (partial): TGTGCCAGCGCTAGGGGCGGTATCACCGGGGAG. It translates to CASARGGITGE. The whole CDR3 sequence is CASARGGITGELFF.

Details on this clone: Read coverage stops 3 residues before the CDR3 terminus; the germline J gene supplies the remainder. The J gene is TRBJ1-2, the V gene TRBV11-1; weak D call: TRBD1 (5 bases). Germline values: CDR1 SGHAT, CDR2 FQDESV (reference sequence). CDR3 size: 15 residues. The DNA read from the CDR3 is TGTGCCAGCAGCTTAACACGGGGGGACTCCTACGGC. This sequence encodes CASSLTRGDSYG. The complete CDR3 reads CASSLTRGDSYGYTF.

Comments on this clone: The read ends 3 residues before the CDR3 terminus; that terminus is restored from the germline J gene. The chain recombines TRBV19 with TRBJ2-7, with D possibly matching TRBD1 (5 bases). V shed 10 bases and J shed 4 bases, with 26 bases lying between them. The CDR3 is 16 amino acids. CDR1 is LNHDA and CDR2 is SQIVND in the germline V gene (reference sequence). The CDR3 sequence is CATQPPGRENDYEQYF. Partial CDR3 DNA: TGTGCCACCCAACCTCCCGGCAGGGAAAATGATTACGAG.

As concerns this clone: The DNA ends 3 residues before the CDR3 does, and the rest of the CDR3 is filled in from the germline J gene. The genes are TRBV30 and TRBJ1-6; weak D call: TRBD1 (5 bases). The CDR3 covers 16 residues. V was cut by 5 bases and J by 3 bases, with 17 bases left in between. Germline V gives CDR1 GTSNPN, CDR2 SVGIG (reference sequence). CDR3 DNA, as far as it was read: TGTGCCTGGGACAGATCAGGGTACGGCTATAATTCACCC. Translating it yields CAWDRSGYGYNSP. The CDR3 reads in full as CAWDRSGYGYNSPLHF.

Worth noting for this clone: The DNA ends 3 residues before the CDR3 does, and the rest of the CDR3 is filled in from the germline J gene. This rearrangement joins TRBV30 to TRBJ2-3; 12 bases align to TRBD1. There are 14 residues in the CDR3. Germline loops: CDR1 GTSNPN, CDR2 SVGIG (reference sequence). CDR3 bases read: TGTGCCTGGGGGACAGGGGGCTTCAATCAGCCG. As protein: CAWGTGGFNQP. The full CDR3 is CAWGTGGFNQPQYF.

This clone counts as medium-sized by frequency. The covered CDR3 bases are TGTGCCAGCTCACCGGGGACTAGCGGGGAAGAGACC. It is translated as CASSPGTSGEET. The entire CDR3 protein reads CASSPGTSGEETQYF. The gene calls are TRBV18 and TRBJ2-5, with 13 bases identical to TRBD2. The read terminates 3 residues before the CDR3 end, so the remaining end is supplied by the germline J gene. The CDR3 loop spans 15 amino acids. With 3 bases clipped from V and 3 bases from J, the junction kept 1 base outside the gene matches. CDR1 is KGHSH and CDR2 is LQKENI in the germline V gene. The full variable domain, its missing parts supplied by reference TRBV18 and TRBJ2-5, is NAGVMQNPRHLVRRRGQEARLRCSPMKGHSHVYWYRQLPEEGLKFMVYLQKENIIDESGMPKERFSAEFPKEGPSILRIQQVVRGDSAAYFCASSPGTSGEETQYFGPGTRLLVL.

With respect to this clone: At one end, the junction sequence differs from germline, possibly due to a read error. Sequencing ends 3 residues short of the CDR3 end; the germline J gene provides the rest. The V and J genes are TRBV7-7 and TRBJ2-5; no reliable D call. The CDR3 is made up of 15 amino acids. Germline V CDR1 and CDR2: SSHAT, FNYEAQ (reference sequence). Incomplete CDR3 DNA: TGTGCTAGCAGCTTAGGTCAGGTCCTGGGAGAGACC. Its protein product is CASSLGQVLGET. In full, the CDR3 reads CASSLGQVLGETQYF. Full variable domain (remainder filled in from reference TRBV7-7 and TRBJ2-5): GAGVSQSPRYKVTKRGQDVTLRCDPISSHATLYWYQQALGQGPEFLTYFNYEAQPDKSGLPSDRFSAERPEGSISTLTIQRTEQRDSAMYRCASSLGQVLGETQYFGPGTRLLVL.

On this clone itself: The missing CDR3 end, 3 residues past where the read stops, is filled in from the germline J gene. The chain links TRBV2 to TRBJ1-2; D perhaps matches TRBD1 (6 bases). The V end was cut by 3 bases, the J end by 7 bases, with 12 bases between. This CDR3 is 13 amino acids long. In germline, CDR1 is SNHLY, CDR2 FYNNEI. The CDR3 DNA, read in part, is TGTGCCAGCAGTGATCAGGGGTTGGGTGGC. It yields the protein CASSDQGLGG. The full CDR3 protein reads CASSDQGLGGYTF.

With respect to this clone: The read comes to an end 3 residues before the CDR3 does, leaving the germline J gene to fill in the end. The chain employs TRBV18 and TRBJ1-2; D is perhaps TRBD1 (5 bases). Germline V gives CDR1 KGHSH, CDR2 LQKENI. The CDR3 totals 14 residues. CDR3 DNA, as far as it was read: TGTGCCAGCTCCCCAGGGCAGTACCAAGAGACC. This sequence encodes CASSPGQYQET. The whole CDR3 is CASSPGQYQETYTF.

A word on this clone: The missing CDR3 end, 3 residues past where the read stops, is filled in from the germline J gene. V is TRBV7-9 and J is TRBJ1-1; 7 nucleotides line up with TRBD1. With V trimmed by 5 bases and J by 6 bases, 12 bases remained unmatched. This CDR3 contains 15 residues. CDR1 is SEHNR and CDR2 is FQNEAQ in the germline V gene (reference sequence). CDR3 residues: CASSLHQGVIAEAFF. The DNA read from the CDR3 is TGTGCCAGCAGCCTGCATCAGGGGGTAATCGCTGAA.

With regard to this clone: The read ends 3 residues shy of where the CDR3 ends; the end is completed using the germline J gene. The chain joins TRBV19 to TRBJ1-2; D possibly corresponds to TRBD1 (5 bases). CDR1 LNHDA and CDR2 SQIVND come from the germline V gene (reference sequence). CDR3 length: 17 amino acids. The CDR3 here is CASSITPGLAGLDTYTF. The CDR3 DNA, read in part, is TGTGCCAGTAGTATCACACCGGGACTAGCTGGTTTGGATACC. The full variable domain, rest sourced from reference TRBV19 and TRBJ1-2, is DGGITQSPKYLFRKEGQNVTLSCEQNLNHDAMYWYRQDPGQGLRLIYYSQIVNDFQKGDIAEGYSVSREKKESFPLTVTSAQKNPTAFYLCASSITPGLAGLDTYTFGSGTRLTVV.

With respect to this clone: The read stops 3 residues short of the end of the CDR3; the missing end is completed from the germline J gene. The chain employs TRBV19 and TRBJ2-1; D is unclear. Trimming shortened V by 2 bases and J by 4 bases, and 9 bases separated the two germline ends. CDR1 is LNHDA, CDR2 SQIVND, per germline (reference sequence). The length of the CDR3 is 14 residues. The CDR3 spells CASSIKWQYNEQFF. The sequenced part of the CDR3 DNA is TGTGCCAGTAGTATAAAGTGGCAGTACAATGAG. Full variable domain (rest looked up from reference TRBV19 and TRBJ2-1): DGGITQSPKYLFRKEGQNVTLSCEQNLNHDAMYWYRQDPGQGLRLIYYSQIVNDFQKGDIAEGYSVSREKKESFPLTVTSAQKNPTAFYLCASSIKWQYNEQFFGPGTRLTVL.